This T cell receptor (beta chain) appears in the sequencing data of a study of shared clonotypes between healthy human individuals. Each unsorted PBMC replicate got 300 ng genomic DNA, some 30,000 genomes. Using immunoSEQ multiplex PCR, the repertoire was profiled, and TCRdb retains in-frame clones only, with some absent. The sample includes some 500,000 clones, around 79% of them seen just once. The CDR3 extends over 14 amino acids. Germline V gives CDR1 SGHRS, CDR2 YFSETQ. After removal of 4 bases from V and 8 bases from J, the junction contained 6 bases not matched to a gene. This clone appeared a few times.

The chain joins TRBV5-1 to TRBJ1-4, with 9 bases that match TRBD1. The TCR was taken from a woman between 35 and 50 years old in good health. Some clones in this sample may be carry-over from other donors' samples. The sequenced sample consisted of PBMCs. DNA for the CDR3: TGCGCCAGCAGCGGAGGACAGGGGACCGAAAAACTGTTTTTT. Translated: CASSGGQGTEKLFF.